These 5 T cell receptor beta chains share one sample of origin, sequenced in a study of identical twins. TCRdb ran MiXCR on the 5' RACE reads and lists one entry per CDR3 protein. The sample lists around 510,000 distinct CDR3 sequences, about 13% occurring once. The sample was also linked to a second study, of yellow fever vaccine responses in identical twins.

Source material: CD4+ T cells sorted from blood. These receptors all come from a young woman in good health.

The chain recombines TRBV6-5 with TRBJ2-3; 9 nucleotides match TRBD2. V shed 4 bases, J shed 4 bases, and the junction held 6 bases outside the gene matches. The germline CDR1 and CDR2 sequences are MNHEY and SVGAGI. This CDR3 is built from 15 residues. CDR3 sequence: CASSSRGGVPDTQYF. CDR3 in DNA: TGTGCCAGCAGTTCTCGCGGGGGGGTCCCAGATACGCAGTATTTT.

The chain is built from TRBV3-1 and TRBJ1-1; D unclear. The CDR3 spans 12 residues. Between the trimmed V and J ends, which lost 5 bases and 6 bases, there was a span of 10 bases. The germline V gene encodes CDR1 LGHDT and CDR2 YNNKEL (reference sequence). CDR3 residues: CASSFRESEAFF. The CDR3 nucleotides read TGTGCCAGCAGCTTCCGGGAGTCTGAAGCTTTCTTT.

The V and J genes are TRBV6-2 or TRBV6-3 and TRBJ2-3; D is ambiguous. The germline gives CDR1 MNHEY, CDR2 SVGEGT. Trimming pared 0 bases from V and 2 bases from J, leaving 12 bases between. CDR3 length equals 16 residues. DNA for the CDR3: TGTGCCAGCAGTTACTCACCTCTATCGAACACAGATACGCAGTATTTT. Translating it yields CASSYSPLSNTDTQYF.

The CDR3: CASTEGGLPRDTQYF. As DNA, the CDR3 is TGTGCCAGCACTGAGGGGGGCCTACCCCGAGATACGCAGTATTTT. The chain couples TRBV2 to TRBJ2-3, with D possibly being TRBD1 or TRBD2 (6 bases each). The CDR3 covers 15 residues. Trimming removed 7 bases at V and 5 bases at J, with 19 bases between. Per the germline V gene, CDR1 is SNHLY and CDR2 is FYNNEI.

This clonotype was detected a few times. The rearrangement links TRBV27 to TRBJ2-1; 9 nucleotides agree with TRBD1. The CDR3 has 17 residues. V trimming: 6 bases; J trimming: 0 bases; junction bases outside the gene matches: 9. Germline V CDR1 and CDR2: MNHEY, SMNVEV (reference sequence). The CDR3 protein is CASRYATGGGSYNEQFF. CDR3 sequence (DNA): TGTGCCAGCAGATACGCCACAGGGGGCGGCTCCTACAATGAGCAGTTCTTC.